Listed here are 8 T cell receptor beta chains from one sample, sequenced in a study of OX40 agonist ivuxolimab in advanced cancers. Produced via immunoSEQ multiplex PCR; TCRdb's table is partial and in-frame only. This repertoire shows 65,000 to 90,000 clones, over 75% found once; its top ten account for around 0.5%. The specimen was CD4+ or CD8+ T cells sorted from blood, collected in a trial of the OX40 agonist ivuxolimab. These receptors were obtained from an adult with an advanced solid tumor such as melanoma, head and neck, liver or kidney cancer.

This chain connects TRBV30 to TRBJ2-7, with 14 bases lining up with TRBD2. This CDR3 has 15 amino acids. Germline V gene data show CDR1 as GTSNPN and CDR2 as SVGIG (reference sequence). V lost 1 base and J lost 6; bases outside the gene matches: 5. CDR3 loop: CAWSGLAGGSGEQYF. CDR3 sequence (DNA): TGTGCCTGGAGTGGACTAGCGGGAGGGTCTGGCGAGCAGTACTTC.

The chain joins TRBV6-6 to TRBJ2-3; either TRBD1 or TRBD2 may supply D (5 bases each). The CDR3 has 12 residues. From germline, CDR1 is MNHNY and CDR2 SVGAGI (reference sequence). V lost 9 bases and J 4 bases, leaving 11 bases between the germline ends. The CDR3 nucleotides read TGTGCCAGTCGTGGGACGGCAGATACGCAGTATTTT. Protein: CASRGTADTQYF.

V and J are TRBV7-9 and TRBJ2-7, with D possibly being TRBD2 (6 bases). Per the germline V gene, CDR1 is SEHNR and CDR2 is FQNEAQ (reference sequence). This CDR3 has 13 amino acids. V lost 7 bases, J lost 3 bases, and 13 bases lay in between. CDR3 sequence (DNA): TGTGCCAGCAAGTGGGGGGAAGGCTACGAGCAGTACTTC. This gives the protein CASKWGEGYEQYF.

This chain links TRBV30 with TRBJ1-1; D is possibly TRBD1 (5 bases). CDR1 is GTSNPN, CDR2 SVGIG, per germline (reference sequence). V was shortened by 3 bases and J by 4 bases, with 18 bases between the two germline ends. The CDR3 is 15 amino acids. CDR3 loop: CAWSDLGEGRTEAFF. The CDR3 nucleotides are TGTGCCTGGAGCGACCTGGGGGAGGGCCGCACTGAAGCTTTCTTT.

This clone was seen a handful of times. The chain combines TRBV21-1 with TRBJ2-7; the table calls TRBD2, which could not be checked here. TRBV21-1 is a pseudogene. The CDR3 runs 12 residues. CDR3 protein: CASTPRRDEQYF. In DNA, the CDR3 is TGTGCCAGCACCCCCCGAAGAGACGAGCAGTACTTC.

Written as DNA, the CDR3 is TGTGCCAGCAGTTTTGGGGAGGGCTATGGCTACACCTTC. This sequence encodes CASSFGEGYGYTF. The rearrangement joins TRBV28 to TRBJ1-2, with D hard to call. The CDR3 runs to 13 residues. Germline V gene lookup returns CDR1 MDHEN and CDR2 SYDVKM. V lost 3 bases to trimming and J lost 4 bases, with 9 bases between them.

This clone was detected only a few times. This chain links TRBV27 with TRBJ2-5, with TRBD1 matching over 9 bases. The CDR3 spans 15 residues. The germline V gene encodes CDR1 MNHEY and CDR2 SMNVEV (reference sequence). The ends lost 1 base at V and 3 bases at J; junction bases unmatched: 3. Here the CDR3 reads CASSLWGQGKETQYF. DNA for the CDR3: TGTGCCAGCAGTTTATGGGGACAGGGCAAAGAGACCCAGTACTTC.

This chain joins TRBV9 and TRBJ2-7; D remains unclear. Germline CDR1 reads SGDLS; CDR2 reads YYNGEE. This CDR3 contains 13 residues. V was trimmed by 3 bases and J by 9 bases, leaving 16 bases between them. The CDR3 region is CASSADGRTVQYF. DNA for the CDR3: TGTGCCAGCAGCGCTGACGGACGGACGGTGCAGTACTTC.